Included here is one TCR beta chain sequence, with context. What it binds is not known. This specimen comes from a study of cytotoxic CD8 clonotypes in ibrutinib-treated CLL. Study-wide background: Partial responses totalled approximately 24 and complete responses 2; after median about 67 months, approximately 15 remained remitted and around twelve progressed. Study results and caveats: Baseline levels of clonality went above those of age-matched healthy donors and moved with circulating CD8+ T-cell counts.

This table comes from immunoSEQ multiplex PCR, and its TCRdb copy is limited to in-frame clones, with some not included. The table shows about 40,000 clones, with around 70% occurring only once. Germline values: CDR1 SGHRS, CDR2 YFSETQ. Trimming stripped 0 bases from V and 6 bases from J, with 14 bases between. CDR3 length equals 15 residues. The sample was PBMCs, taken at disease progression, from a patient treated with ibrutinib. This TCR came from a human donor with chronic lymphocytic leukemia. The chain joins TRBV5-1 to TRBJ2-3; weak D call: TRBD2 (6 bases). The CDR3 nucleotides read TGCGCCAGCAGCTTGGCGGCGGGATTGGCTGATACGCAGTATTTT. It encodes CASSLAAGLADTQYF. The variable domain in full, with the rest retrieved from reference TRBV5-1 and TRBJ2-3, is KAGVTQTPRYLIKTRGQQVTLSCSPISGHRSVSWYQQTPGQGLQFLFEYFSETQRNKGNFPGRFSGRQFSNSRSEMNVSTLELGDSALYLCASSLAAGLADTQYFGPGTRLTVL.